This is a list of T cell receptor beta chains from one sample in a study of CD8 T cells in Susac syndrome. TCRdb called the immunoSEQ multiplex PCR reads again in MiXCR, with one record for every CDR3 protein. The sample holds fewer than 200,000 distinct CDR3 sequences, 90% to 95% seen once. Sequencing was performed on CD8+ T cells from PBMCs. The receptor set was obtained from a human donor with multiple sclerosis. CDR3s include the opening cysteine and the closing phenylalanine or tryptophan. D genes are given only for firm matches. Clone size is given for some rows only: seen once, a few or many times, or a class if the clone is expanded.

V: TRBV4-2; J: TRBJ2-7; D: TRBD2; size: .; DNA: TGTGCCAGCAGCCAAGAAATGACCGGGACTAGTGGCTACGAGCAGTACTTC; CDR3: CASSQEMTGTSGYEQYF
V: TRBV5-1; J: TRBJ2-1; D: TRBD2; size: .; DNA: TGCGCCAGCAGTTGGACTAGCGGGAGATGGGCGCGTTGGGAGCAGTTCTTC; CDR3: CASSWTSGRWARWEQFF
V: TRBV27; J: TRBJ2-5; D: .; size: .; DNA: TGTGCCAGCAGTCCCCGATCGGTCCAAGAGACCCAGTACTTC; CDR3: CASSPRSVQETQYF
V: TRBV7-9; J: TRBJ2-7; D: .; size: .; DNA: TGTGCCAGCAGCTTAGGCGTAGCGCTCTACGAGCAGTACTTC; CDR3: CASSLGVALYEQYF
V: TRBV20-1; J: TRBJ2-4; D: .; size: .; DNA: TGCAGTGGCTCGAGGTTCGACCTTCGAGACATTCAGTACTTC; CDR3: CSGSRFDLRDIQYF
V: TRBV13; J: TRBJ2-3; D: .; size: .; DNA: TGTGCCAGCAGCTTAACTCCGGGAGAGGGAGATACGCAGTATTTT; CDR3: CASSLTPGEGDTQYF
V: TRBV12-3/TRBV12-4; J: TRBJ1-2; D: TRBD1; size: .; DNA: TGTGCCAGCAGGACAGGGGGTCGAGGCTACACCTTC; CDR3: CASRTGGRGYTF
V: TRBV12-3/TRBV12-4; J: TRBJ2-1; D: .; size: .; DNA: TGTGCCAGCAGTTTCTCAATTAATGAGCAGTTCTTC; CDR3: CASSFSINEQFF
V: TRBV14; J: TRBJ1-3; D: .; size: .; DNA: TGTGCCAGCAGCCAAGACTACTCAAGCTACTCTGGAAACACCATATATTTT; CDR3: CASSQDYSSYSGNTIYF
V: TRBV20-1; J: TRBJ2-1; D: TRBD2; size: .; DNA: TGCAGTGCTAGGAGAATTAGCGGGGGGCCGAATGAGCAGTTCTTC; CDR3: CSARRISGGPNEQFF
V: TRBV19; J: TRBJ1-5; D: .; size: .; DNA: TGTGCCAGTATCCTGGCCGGGCCCCAGCATTTT; CDR3: CASILAGPQHF
V: TRBV28; J: TRBJ2-5; D: .; size: .; DNA: TGTGCCAGCAGGACCCTACAGAGATGGTGGACCCAGTACTTC; CDR3: CASRTLQRWWTQYF
V: TRBV6-4; J: TRBJ2-5; D: TRBD1; size: once; DNA: TGTGCCAGCAGCGCCGGGACAGGGGGCCAAGAGACCCAGTACTTC; CDR3: CASSAGTGGQETQYF